What follows is one T cell receptor (beta chain) and its context. Its specificity is unknown. Trimming cost V 5 bases and J 4 bases; bases outside gene matches: 12. Germline V gene sequence: CDR1 SGHTA, CDR2 FQGNSA. This CDR3 comprises 16 residues. Specified time point: baseline, week 1 (first vaccination visit). This sample's treatment: pre-vaccination baseline after standard-of-care therapy. Donor diagnoses consisted of new WHO grade 3 or 4 IDH1-mutant, ATRX-lost astrocytomas. The data belong to a study of a mutant IDH1 vaccine in newly diagnosed glioma. Study-wide context: Of treated patients, around 60% were men and roughly 38% women, averaging 40.4 years.

Clones were read by immunoSEQ multiplex PCR, and TCRdb kept only the in-frame ones, dropping some. The table includes about 59,000 clones, about 91% detected once. Study outcomes and limitations: Detectable vaccine-induced immune responses arose in around 93% of patients. Pseudoprogression apparently tracked independently of changes in top peripheral T cell clonotypes.

The rearrangement links TRBV7-2 to TRBJ2-3; 7 bases are a match to TRBD1. This clonotype originated in a man aged 50-59 years with glioma. The sequencing here drew on PBMCs, taken from a glioma patient treated with radiotherapy, temozolomide or both. The CDR3 DNA reads as TGTGCCAGCAGCCTCTGGTACAGGGGTGACGCAGATACGCAGTATTTT. Translating gives CASSLWYRGDADTQYF.